This T cell receptor beta chain is from a study of spatial heterogeneity in lung cancer (dated by TCRdb to between 2019 and 2020). About the investigation overall: Beta-chain transcripts were consistently detected in greater numbers than alpha-chain transcripts, which likely reflected higher beta-chain transcript abundance. In non-small cell lung cancer, the study quantitatively compared TCR alpha and beta repertoires across several tumor regions, matched nontumor lung, and blood. In the raw uncorrected reads, each unique combination of TCR and UMI appeared on average more than ten times. Both alpha and beta chains were TCR-sequenced in about 240 tumor regions, 64 matched nontumor lung samples and 45 to 60 PBMC samples obtained at surgery. The study linked features of the TCR repertoire to counts of nonsynonymous mutations, which were determined by whole-exome sequencing of tumor tissue. Study-level results and caveats: Confirming at a functional level the hypothesis that regional TCRs recognize regional mutations was considered to require additional single-cell paired TCR alpha and beta sequencing. Ubiquitous expanded tumor TCRs were found in blood more often at tumor resection than at routine follow-up.

This clonotype showed up many times. Its antigen remains unidentified. No base qualities exist here, and no much larger clone lies one base off it. According to the germline V gene, CDR1 reads WSHSY and CDR2 reads SAAADI. The V and J ends are trimmed by 0 bases and 10 bases, leaving 12 bases between them. The CDR3 runs 13 residues from the cysteine to the phenylalanine. The entry retains the CDR3 DNA only, 39 bases that are in frame from base 1. Taken with the paper, the label for time point translates to: sample taken at primary tumor resection. TCR sequencing used whole RNA extracted from tumor and nontumor lung tissue, or from cryopreserved PBMC samples, without cell sorting. The donors were 65 to 90 patients from the lung TRACERx cohort who had early-stage, untreated non-small cell lung cancer. Patients were selected for TCR sequencing only if sufficient RNA was available from at least two tumor regions.

Library generation was performed with 5' RACE. Instrument used: NextSeq 500. In the TCR library protocol, a unique molecular identifier was attached to each TCR cDNA molecule so that PCR and sequencing errors could be corrected. As for how the authors treated the data: Decombinator tools were used for TCR identification, UMI-based error correction and CDR3 extraction. Expanded TCRs were defined as those above a frequency of 2 per 1,000, corresponding to the top 1% of the tumor frequency distribution. Renyi diversity was calculated using the R vegan package after each repertoire was subsampled 100 times to 5,000 TCRs. To build CDR3 similarity networks, amino acid triplet string-kernel similarity was used, and CDR3s were connected when their pairwise similarity was above 0.82. TCRdb cleaned the public reads at Q25 with fastp, built clones with MiXCR and kept in-frame beta chains. All rows with the same CDR3 protein become a single entry with the most common DNA and genes. These V and J calls are TCRdb output, not the study's own analysis. The sample profile shows tens of thousands of distinct CDR3 sequences; 13% of them were found once. The top ten constitute roughly 7% of the sample.

The sequence was obtained from a male donor with early-stage non-small cell lung cancer. The specimen was PBMCs, collected at surgery. This receptor chain uses TRBV10-2 and TRBJ1-1, with TRBD1 as a weak D call on 6 bases. This receptor has the CDR3 CASSESPQGRAFF. Read as DNA, the sequence is TGCGCCAGCAGTGAGTCCCCACAGGGAAGAGCTTTCTTT.